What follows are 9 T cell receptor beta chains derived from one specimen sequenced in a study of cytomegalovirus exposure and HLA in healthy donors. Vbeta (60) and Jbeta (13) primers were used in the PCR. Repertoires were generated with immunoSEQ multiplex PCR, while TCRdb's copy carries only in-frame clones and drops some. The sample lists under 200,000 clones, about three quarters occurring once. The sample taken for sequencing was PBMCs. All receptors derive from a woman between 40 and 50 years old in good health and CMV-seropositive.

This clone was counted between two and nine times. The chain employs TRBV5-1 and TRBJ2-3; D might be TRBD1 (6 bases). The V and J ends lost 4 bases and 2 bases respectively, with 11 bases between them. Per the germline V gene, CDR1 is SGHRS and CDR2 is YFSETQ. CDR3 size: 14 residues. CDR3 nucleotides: TGCGCCAGCAGCGGAACAGGGAACACAGATACGCAGTATTTT. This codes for CASSGTGNTDTQYF.

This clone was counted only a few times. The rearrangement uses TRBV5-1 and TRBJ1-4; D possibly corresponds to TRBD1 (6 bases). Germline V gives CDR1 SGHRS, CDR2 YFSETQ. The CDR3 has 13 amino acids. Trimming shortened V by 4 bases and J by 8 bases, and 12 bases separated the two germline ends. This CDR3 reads CASSTGPEEKLFF. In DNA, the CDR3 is TGCGCCAGCAGCACAGGGCCGGAGGAAAAACTGTTTTTT. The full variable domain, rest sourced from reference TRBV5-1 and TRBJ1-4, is KAGVTQTPRYLIKTRGQQVTLSCSPISGHRSVSWYQQTPGQGLQFLFEYFSETQRNKGNFPGRFSGRQFSNSRSEMNVSTLELGDSALYLCASSTGPEEKLFFGSGTQLSVL.

CDR3 DNA sequence: TGTGCCAGCAGCTCTTGGACAGGGGCTCCAGATACGCAGTATTTT. Its protein product is CASSSWTGAPDTQYF. The chain has TRBV7-9 and TRBJ2-3; 9 bases map to TRBD1. Germline trimming cut 4 bases from V and 4 bases from J; bases unmatched to any gene: 6. From germline, CDR1 is SEHNR and CDR2 FQNEAQ (reference sequence). The CDR3 length is 15 residues. The variable domain in full, completed from reference TRBV7-9 and TRBJ2-3, reads DTGVSQNPRHKITKRGQNVTFRCDPISEHNRLYWYRQTLGQGPEFLTYFQNEAQLEKSRLLSDRFSAERPKGSFSTLEIQRTEQGDSAMYLCASSSWTGAPDTQYFGPGTRLTVL.

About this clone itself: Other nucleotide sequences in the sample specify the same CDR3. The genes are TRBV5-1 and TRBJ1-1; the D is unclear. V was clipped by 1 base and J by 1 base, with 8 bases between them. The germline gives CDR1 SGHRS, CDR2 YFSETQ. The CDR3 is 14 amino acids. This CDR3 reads CASSLNPGNTEAFF. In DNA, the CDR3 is TGCGCCAGCAGCTTGAACCCGGGGAACACTGAAGCTTTCTTT.

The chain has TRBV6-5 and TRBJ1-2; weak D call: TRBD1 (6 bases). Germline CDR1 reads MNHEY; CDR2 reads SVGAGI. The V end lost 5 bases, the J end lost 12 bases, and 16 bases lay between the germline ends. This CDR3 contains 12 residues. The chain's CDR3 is CASSTESRGHTF. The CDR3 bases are TGTGCCAGCAGTACAGAGAGCAGGGGCCACACCTTC.

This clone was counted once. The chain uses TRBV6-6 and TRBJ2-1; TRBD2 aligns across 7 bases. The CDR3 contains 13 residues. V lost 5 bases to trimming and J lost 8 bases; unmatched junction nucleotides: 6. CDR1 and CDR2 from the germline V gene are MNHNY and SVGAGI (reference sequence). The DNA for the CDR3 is TGTGCCAGCAGTGGACCGGGGGGAGATGAGCAGTTCTTC. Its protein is CASSGPGGDEQFF.

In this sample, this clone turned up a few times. CDR3 region: CASSHRGLLSPLHF. As DNA, the CDR3 is TGTGCCAGCAGCCACCGAGGGTTACTTTCACCCCTCCACTTT. The chain is built from TRBV14 and TRBJ1-6; D unresolved. Germline V lookup: CDR1 SGHDN, CDR2 FVKESK. The CDR3 is made up of 14 amino acids. With 3 bases removed from V and 9 bases from J, the gap between germline ends came to 12 bases. The complete variable domain, with remaining parts taken from reference TRBV14 and TRBJ1-6, reads EAGVTQFPSHSVIEKGQTVTLRCDPISGHDNLYWYRRVMGKEIKFLLHFVKESKQDESGMPNNRFLAERTGGTYSTLKVQPAELEDSGVYFCASSHRGLLSPLHFGNGTRLTVT.

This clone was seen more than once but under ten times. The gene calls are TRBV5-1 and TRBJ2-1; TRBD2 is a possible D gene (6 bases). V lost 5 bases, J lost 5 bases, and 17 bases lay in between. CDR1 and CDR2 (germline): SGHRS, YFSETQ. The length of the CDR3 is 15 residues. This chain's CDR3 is CASSVEAAGNNEQFF. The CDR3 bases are TGCGCCAGCAGTGTAGAAGCGGCGGGGAACAATGAGCAGTTCTTC. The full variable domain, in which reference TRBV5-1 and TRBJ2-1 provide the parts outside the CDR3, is KAGVTQTPRYLIKTRGQQVTLSCSPISGHRSVSWYQQTPGQGLQFLFEYFSETQRNKGNFPGRFSGRQFSNSRSEMNVSTLELGDSALYLCASSVEAAGNNEQFFGPGTRLTVL.

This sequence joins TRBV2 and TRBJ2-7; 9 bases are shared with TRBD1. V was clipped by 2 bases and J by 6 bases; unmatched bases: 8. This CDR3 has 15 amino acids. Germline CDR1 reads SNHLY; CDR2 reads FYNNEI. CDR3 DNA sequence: TGTGCCAGCAGTGAAATTTCCGGGACAGGGAGCGAGCAGTACTTC. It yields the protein CASSEISGTGSEQYF.